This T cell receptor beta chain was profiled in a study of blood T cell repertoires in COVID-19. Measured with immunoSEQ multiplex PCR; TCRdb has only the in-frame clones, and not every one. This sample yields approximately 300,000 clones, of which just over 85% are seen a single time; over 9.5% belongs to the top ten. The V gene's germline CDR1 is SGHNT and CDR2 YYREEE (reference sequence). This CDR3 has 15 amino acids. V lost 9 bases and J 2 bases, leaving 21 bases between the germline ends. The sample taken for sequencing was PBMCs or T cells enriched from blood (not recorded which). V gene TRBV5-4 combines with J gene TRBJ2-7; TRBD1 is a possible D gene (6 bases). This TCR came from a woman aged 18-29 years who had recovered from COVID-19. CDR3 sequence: CATIDEGESPYEQYF. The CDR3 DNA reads TGTGCCACCATCGATGAGGGGGAATCCCCCTACGAGCAGTACTTC.